Listed below are T cell receptor beta chains from one sample, sequenced in a study of beta chain features in type 1 diabetes. Some clones are missing from TCRdb's copy, which holds only in-frame ones; the method was immunoSEQ multiplex PCR. Altogether roughly 230,000 clones are present, 11% being singletons, with the ten largest covering approximately 0.017%. Specimen: naive CD4+ T cells from blood. These receptors all stem from a man aged 25 to 45 with type 1 diabetes. CDR3s include the opening cysteine and the closing phenylalanine or tryptophan. The D gene is left open where the match is weak. Some rows mark clone size as missing; the rest say once, few, many or name a class of expanded clone.

d_call	v_call	clone_size	j_call	cdr3_aa	cdr3_nt
TRBD2	TRBV9	few	TRBJ2-7	CASSPGTSGGYEQYF	TGTGCCAGCAGCCCAGGGACTAGCGGGGGTTACGAGCAGTACTTC
NA	TRBV21-1	NA	TRBJ2-5	CASSKTPGLAGDQETQYF	TGTGCCAGCAGCAAAACCCCAGGACTAGCGGGGGACCAAGAGACCCAGTACTTC
NA	TRBV9	few	TRBJ2-4	CASSVGLEDIQYF	TGTGCCAGCAGCGTAGGACTAGAGGACATTCAGTACTTC
NA	TRBV5-1	NA	TRBJ1-2	CASSFTTSGNGYTF	TGCGCCAGCAGCTTTACGACCTCAGGGAATGGCTACACCTTC
NA	TRBV7-8	NA	TRBJ2-6	CASSSQRTDWYSGANVLTF	TGTGCCAGCAGCAGTCAGCGGACAGACTGGTACTCTGGGGCCAACGTCCTGACTTTC
TRBD1	TRBV29-1	NA	TRBJ2-2	CSVDRENTGELFF	TGCAGCGTCGACAGGGAAAACACCGGGGAGCTGTTTTTT
NA	TRBV7-2	few	TRBJ1-2	CASSDPQAIYGYTF	TGTGCCAGCAGCGATCCGCAGGCGATCTATGGCTACACCTTC
TRBD1	TRBV7-9	few	TRBJ1-6	CASSLDRGSPLHF	TGTGCCAGCAGCTTAGACAGGGGGTCACCCCTCCACTTT
TRBD2	TRBV11-2	few	TRBJ2-3	CASSLGAAGTSTDTQYF	TGTGCCAGCAGCTTAGGGGCAGCGGGGACTAGCACAGATACGCAGTATTTT
TRBD2	TRBV4-2	few	TRBJ2-2	CASSQPRGGPDTGELFF	TGTGCCAGCAGCCAACCTCGGGGGGGGCCGGACACCGGGGAGCTGTTTTTT
NA	TRBV14	NA	TRBJ2-2	CASSGQITGELFF	TGTGCCAGCAGCGGACAGATCACCGGGGAGCTGTTTTTT
TRBD1	TRBV7-2	few	TRBJ2-3	CASSLVGQGTDTQYF	TGTGCCAGCAGCTTAGTGGGACAGGGAACAGATACGCAGTATTTT
NA	TRBV28	NA	TRBJ2-3	CASTTPGTDTQYF	TGTGCCAGCACCACTCCCGGGACAGATACGCAGTATTTT
TRBD1	TRBV7-8	few	TRBJ1-5	CASSAGTGNQPQHF	TGTGCCAGCAGTGCCGGGACAGGGAATCAGCCCCAGCATTTT
TRBD1	TRBV7-8	NA	TRBJ2-7	CASSPRDRSYEQYF	TGTGCCAGCAGCCCCCGGGACAGGTCCTACGAGCAGTACTTC
TRBD2	TRBV7-9	NA	TRBJ2-3	CASNGRGASTTDTQYF	TGTGCCAGCAACGGGCGGGGGGCCTCTACCACAGATACGCAGTATTTT
NA	TRBV6-1	few	TRBJ1-6	CASSEALTYHF	TGTGCCAGCAGTGAAGCCCTCACATACCACTTT
TRBD1	TRBV14	few	TRBJ1-2	CASSQARQGLRGYTF	TGTGCCAGCAGCCAAGCGCGACAGGGGCTTCGAGGCTACACCTTC
NA	TRBV4-1	few	TRBJ1-5	CASSLHQRAGNQPQHF	TGCGCCAGCAGTCTCCACCAGCGGGCAGGGAACCAGCCCCAGCATTTT
NA	TRBV11-1	few	TRBJ2-1	CASSPSSYNEQFF	TGTGCCAGCAGCCCGAGCTCCTACAATGAGCAGTTCTTC